This TCR beta chain stems from a study of T-cell memory formation after mild COVID-19. At the level of the study: Largely, TCR clusters stayed within a single donor.

Study-level results: Later expanders leaned CD4+, whereas day 15 to 85 contracting clones were balanced CD4/CD8. Chiefly within CM and EM were the contracting CD4+ clones; CD8+ ones were within EMRA.

This clonotype has more than one count but fewer than ten. Antigen: not known. 5'RACE primed at constant segments yielded TCR alpha and TCR beta cDNA libraries bearing sample barcodes and UMIs. In TCRdb, the 5' RACE reads were re-called with MiXCR into one record per CDR3 protein. The table lists hundreds of thousands of distinct CDR3 sequences, around 17% of them singletons. In germline, CDR1 is SGHVS, CDR2 FNYEAQ. This CDR3 is built from 14 residues. V lost 4 bases and J lost 1, with 9 bases in between. The sequencing input was PBMCs or a T cell subset sorted from them (not recorded which). The chain uses TRBV7-6 and TRBJ2-3, with D possibly being TRBD1 (5 bases). This receptor was obtained from a man between 18 and 29 years old who had mild COVID-19 (a few samples of this study predate the infection). Cell type and time point are not known. In DNA, the CDR3 is TGTGCCAGCAGCTCAGGGATGGGCACAGATACGCAGTATTTT. Amino acids: CASSSGMGTDTQYF.